A few counts support the clone carrying this T cell receptor (beta chain). Its antigen is still unknown. The source of the sample is a study of blood T cells in healthy people across ages. Study outcomes and limitations: Naive T cell percentage by flow cytometry tracked strongly with beta diversity.

V lost 7 bases and J lost 3, with 11 bases in between. From germline, CDR1 is SNHLY and CDR2 FYNNEI. CDR3 length: 13 residues. Together with a sample-barcoded 5' primer, a J-beta primer mix was included in a second PCR lasting roughly 6 to 12 cycles. Every sample produced at least 2.5 million CDR3-containing paired-end reads. TCRdb used MiXCR to reprocess the 5' RACE reads, holding one entry per CDR3 protein. The top ten clones hold approximately 17% of a sample with some 1 million distinct CDR3 sequences, under 55% of them seen once. The sample was blood. The sequence was collected from an older woman in good health. The chain combines TRBV2 with TRBJ2-3; TRBD1 or TRBD2 may be the D gene (6 bases each). The CDR3 is CASKGGGTDTQYF. CDR3 sequence (DNA): TGTGCCAGCAAGGGGGGCGGGACAGATACGCAGTATTTT.